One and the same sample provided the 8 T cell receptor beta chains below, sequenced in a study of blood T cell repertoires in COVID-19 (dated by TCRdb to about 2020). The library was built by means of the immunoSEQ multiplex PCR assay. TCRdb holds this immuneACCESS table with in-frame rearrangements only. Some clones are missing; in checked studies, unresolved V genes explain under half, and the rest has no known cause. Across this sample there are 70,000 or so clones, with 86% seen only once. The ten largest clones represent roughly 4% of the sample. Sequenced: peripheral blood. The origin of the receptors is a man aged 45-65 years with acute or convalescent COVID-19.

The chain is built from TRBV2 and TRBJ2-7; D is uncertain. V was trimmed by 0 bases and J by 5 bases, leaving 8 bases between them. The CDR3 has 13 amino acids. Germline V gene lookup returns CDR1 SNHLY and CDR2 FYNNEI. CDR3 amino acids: CASSEAPGHEQYF. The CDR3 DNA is TGTGCCAGCAGTGAAGCGCCAGGCCACGAGCAGTACTTC. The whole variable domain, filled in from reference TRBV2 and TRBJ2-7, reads EPEVTQTPSHQVTQMGQEVILRCVPISNHLYFYWYRQILGQKVEFLVSFYNNEISEKSEIFDDQFSVERPDGSNFTLKIRSTKLEDSAMYFCASSEAPGHEQYFGPGTRLTVT.

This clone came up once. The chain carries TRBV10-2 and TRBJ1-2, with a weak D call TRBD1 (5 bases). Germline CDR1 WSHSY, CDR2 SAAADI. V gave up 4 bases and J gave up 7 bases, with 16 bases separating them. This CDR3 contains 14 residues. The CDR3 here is CASSARDSLGGYTF. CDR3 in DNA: TGCGCCAGCAGTGCGAGGGACTCATTGGGTGGCTACACCTTC.

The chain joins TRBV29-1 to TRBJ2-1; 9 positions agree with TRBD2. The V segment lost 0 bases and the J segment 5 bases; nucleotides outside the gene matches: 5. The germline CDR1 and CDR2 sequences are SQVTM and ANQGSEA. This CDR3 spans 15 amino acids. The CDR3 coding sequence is TGCAGCGTTGAAGATCTAGCGGGACTTAACAATGAGCAGTTCTTC. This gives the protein CSVEDLAGLNNEQFF.

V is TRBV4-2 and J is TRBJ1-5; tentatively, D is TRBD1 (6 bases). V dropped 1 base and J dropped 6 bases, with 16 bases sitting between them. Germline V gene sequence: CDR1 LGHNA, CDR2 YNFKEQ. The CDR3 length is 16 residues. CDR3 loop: CASSQGGDRPLQPQHF. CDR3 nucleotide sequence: TGTGCCAGCAGCCAAGGTGGTGACAGGCCCCTTCAGCCCCAGCATTTT.

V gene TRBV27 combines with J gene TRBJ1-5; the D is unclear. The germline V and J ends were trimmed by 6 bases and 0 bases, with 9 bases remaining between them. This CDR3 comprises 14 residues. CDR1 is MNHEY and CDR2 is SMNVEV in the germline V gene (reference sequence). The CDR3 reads CASRPGTSNQPQHF. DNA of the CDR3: TGTGCCAGCAGGCCGGGAACTAGCAATCAGCCCCAGCATTTT.

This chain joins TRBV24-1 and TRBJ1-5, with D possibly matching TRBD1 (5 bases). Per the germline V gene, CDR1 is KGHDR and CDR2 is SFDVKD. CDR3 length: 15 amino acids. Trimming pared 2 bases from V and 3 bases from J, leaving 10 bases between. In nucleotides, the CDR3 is TGTGCCACCAGTGATTCGCAGGGCCTCAATCAGCCCCAGCATTTT. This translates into CATSDSQGLNQPQHF.

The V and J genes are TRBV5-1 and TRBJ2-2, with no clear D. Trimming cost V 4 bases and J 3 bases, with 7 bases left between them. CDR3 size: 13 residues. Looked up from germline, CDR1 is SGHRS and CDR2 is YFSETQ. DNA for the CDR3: TGCGCCAGCAGCCCTACTTACACCGGGGAGCTGTTTTTT. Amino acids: CASSPTYTGELFF.

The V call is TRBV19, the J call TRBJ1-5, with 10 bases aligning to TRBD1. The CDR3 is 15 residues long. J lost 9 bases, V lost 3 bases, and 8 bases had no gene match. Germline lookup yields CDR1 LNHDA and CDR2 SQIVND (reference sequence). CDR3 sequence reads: CASSIRDRGPGPQHF. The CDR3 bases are TGTGCCAGTAGTATCCGGGACAGGGGCCCCGGGCCCCAGCATTTT.